The 19 T cell receptor beta chains in this list originate from one sample, sequenced in a study of tumor-infiltrating lymphocytes in primary liver carcinoma. Researchers generated TCR beta cDNA from about 500 ng of total RNA, relying on a constant-region primer. Slightly modified ARM-PCR with three nested multiplex PCR rounds yielded TCR beta libraries. Use of TRBV1-TRBV30 forward primers with a C-beta reverse primer characterized the first two PCR rounds, which lasted 10 cycles each. One entry per CDR3 protein results from TCRdb running MiXCR on the multiplex PCR reads. This repertoire shows about 120,000 distinct CDR3 sequences, roughly 75% found once; its top ten account for 8.1%. Unsorted bulk tissue of about 19-31 mg yielded co-extracted RNA and DNA. The specimen was tumor-adjacent normal liver tissue. The receptor source for this set is an older woman with primary liver carcinoma and hepatitis B virus infection.

About this clonotype itself: Germline is not matched at one junction end, which may reflect a read error. The V gene is TRBV14, the J gene TRBJ1-1; D gene unclear. Germline V gene lookup returns CDR1 SGHDN and CDR2 FVKESK. The CDR3 extends over 13 amino acids. CDR3 sequence (DNA): TGTGCCAGCAGCACTAGGGTGAACACTGAGGCTTTCTTT. This sequence encodes CASSTRVNTEAFF.

On this clonotype: Possible read error: a much larger clone is one base away. V gene TRBV29-1 combines with J gene TRBJ1-2; TRBD1 matches 9 bases. This CDR3 region has 14 residues. Germline CDR1 and CDR2: SQVTM and ANQGSEA. The V segment lost 6 bases and the J segment 5 bases; nucleotides outside the gene matches: 10. The CDR3 coding sequence is TGCAGCGTCGCCCCATGGGACAGGGAGTATGGCTACACCTTC. Protein: CSVAPWDREYGYTF.

In regard to this clonotype: Since a much larger clone is just one base distant, this may be a read error. V is TRBV13 and J is TRBJ2-7; TRBD2 matches at 9 bases. This CDR3 has 16 residues. V gave up 5 bases and J gave up 1 base; unmatched junction bases: 9. CDR1 PRHDT and CDR2 FYEKMQ come from the germline V gene (reference sequence). The DNA for the CDR3 is TGTGCCAGCAGCCACGGACTAGCGCAGGTTTCCTACGAGCAGTACTTC. Residues: CASSHGLAQVSYEQYF.

The chain employs TRBV11-2 and TRBJ2-1; weak D call: TRBD1 (5 bases). This CDR3 region has 17 residues. Germline lookup yields CDR1 SGHAT and CDR2 FQNNGV. The CDR3 nucleotides read TGTACCAACAGGTTTACCCCACTGAGGAGCTCCTACAATGAGCAGTTCTTC. Translation: CTNRFTPLRSSYNEQFF.

The table lists this clonotype with a count of one. An end of the junction does not agree with germline; a read error may underlie this. This chain joins TRBV4-1 and TRBJ2-3; 8 positions agree with TRBD2. This CDR3 region has 20 residues. Germline lookup yields CDR1 MGHRA and CDR2 YSYEKL. CDR3 protein: CANSQGVSGKARKSTDTQYF. The CDR3 DNA reads as TGCGCCAACAGCCAGGGAGTTAGCGGGAAGGCCCGGAAGAGCACAGATACGCAGTATTTT.

Details on this clonotype: A read error may produce the germline difference seen at one junction end. The V and J genes are TRBV6-1 and TRBJ2-7, with 7 bases lining up with TRBD1. The CDR3 sequence is 15 residues long. Germline V CDR1 and CDR2: MNHNS, SASEGT. The CDR3 DNA reads as TGTGCCAGGAGTGAAGGGACAGTACACTCCTACGAGCACTACTTC. It is translated as CARSEGTVHSYEHYF.

In regard to this clonotype: The junction and the germline gene differ at one end; a read error may be behind it. The chain couples TRBV6-2 or TRBV6-3 to TRBJ2-7; 11 bases are shared with TRBD1. The germline gives CDR1 MNHEY, CDR2 SVGEGT. This CDR3 comprises 18 residues. CDR3: CAISYPGQGGPSSNEQYF. The CDR3 coding sequence is TGTGCCATCAGTTACCCGGGACAGGGGGGCCCAAGCTCCAACGAGCAGTACTTC.

This chain uses TRBV20-1 with TRBJ2-7; 7 bases are shared with TRBD1. This CDR3 is built from 13 residues. The germline V gene encodes CDR1 DFQATT and CDR2 SNEGSKA (reference sequence). V was pared by 2 bases and J by 7 bases, with 8 bases of the junction left unmatched. CDR3 sequence: CSARSTGVVEQYF. Here the CDR3 DNA reads TGCAGTGCTAGATCCACAGGGGTGGTAGAGCAGTACTTC.

With respect to this clonotype: One end of the junction does not line up with germline, which may come from a read error. The rearrangement uses TRBV29-1 and TRBJ2-5; tentative D call: TRBD1 (5 bases). There are 13 residues in the CDR3. The V gene's germline CDR1 is SQVTM and CDR2 ANQGSEA. DNA for the CDR3: TGCAGCTTTGACAAGGGGCAGCAAGTGACCCAGTACTTC. It yields the protein CSFDKGQQVTQYF.

A word on this clonotype: The final CDR3 position lacks the conserved phenylalanine or tryptophan, pointing to a likely read error. The DNA is left out, because the CDR3 cannot be placed on it with certainty; the CDR3 is given as TCRdb lists it. The chain has TRBV12-3 or TRBV12-4 and TRBJ1-2. The CDR3 region is 13 residues in length, termini included. Here the CDR3 reads CASSLRTIYGYTL.

This clonotype was detected only a few times. V gene TRBV7-9 combines with J gene TRBJ2-1, with D possibly TRBD2 on 5 matching bases. CDR1 is SEHNR and CDR2 is FQNEAQ in the germline V gene (reference sequence). Trimming removed 1 base from V and 9 bases from J, with 13 bases in between. The length of the CDR3 is 14 residues. In nucleotides, the CDR3 is TGTGCCAGCAGCTTAGACCTGAGAAGCGGTGAGCAGTTCTTC. This codes for CASSLDLRSGEQFF.

The rearrangement links TRBV11-1 to TRBJ2-1; D gene uncertain. Per the germline V gene, CDR1 is SGHAT and CDR2 is FQDESV (reference sequence). The CDR3 covers 12 residues. The ends were cut back, 8 bases at V and 7 bases at J, with 12 bases in the middle. The CDR3 spells CASFATDNEQFF. CDR3 coding DNA: TGTGCCAGCTTCGCCACGGATAATGAGCAGTTCTTC.

This clonotype was seen only a few times. The junction and the germline gene differ at one end; a read error may be behind it. The chain is built from TRBV10-3 and TRBJ2-5; TRBD1 is a possible D gene (5 bases). The germline CDR1 and CDR2 sequences are ENHRY and SYGVKD. This CDR3 has 15 residues. The CDR3 sequence: CAISESQGIQEAQYF. The CDR3 DNA is TGTGCCATCAGTGAGAGCCAGGGTATCCAAGAGGCCCAGTACTTC.

In this sample, this clonotype is medium-sized. V is TRBV11-2 and J is TRBJ2-7; 11 nucleotides line up with TRBD2. Looked up from germline, CDR1 is SGHAT and CDR2 is FQNNGV. The CDR3 totals 17 residues. V shed 6 bases, J shed 2 bases, and the junction held 12 bases outside the gene matches. The CDR3 nucleotides are TGTGCCAGCAGTTCACAACGGACTAGCGGGCTGACCTACGAGCAGTACTTC. It is translated as CASSSQRTSGLTYEQYF. The full variable domain, rest sourced from reference TRBV11-2 and TRBJ2-7, is EAGVAQSPRYKIIEKRQSVAFWCNPISGHATLYWYQQILGQGPKLLIQFQNNGVVDDSQLPKDRFSAERLKGVDSTLKIQPAKLEDSAVYLCASSSQRTSGLTYEQYFGPGTRLTVT.

As for this clonotype: No conserved phenylalanine or tryptophan is present at the end of the CDR3, so a read error is the likely explanation. The chain couples TRBV6-5 to TRBJ2-3; TRBD2 matches at 9 bases. Germline lookup yields CDR1 MNHEY and CDR2 SVGAGI. The trim removed 3 bases at V and 2 bases at J, leaving 9 bases unmatched. This CDR3 is built from 17 residues. The CDR3 is CASSYSPLAGHTDTQYY. The DNA of the CDR3 is TGTGCCAGCAGTTATTCCCCGCTAGCGGGACACACAGATACGCAGTATTAT.

As concerns this clonotype: The junction differs from germline at one of its ends, possibly a read error. This chain links TRBV29-1 with TRBJ2-7, with TRBD1 matching over 10 bases. Germline loops: CDR1 SQVTM, CDR2 ANQGSEA. This CDR3 has 12 amino acids. The CDR3 region is CSVGGTGDEQYF. CDR3 coding DNA: TGCAGCGTTGGAGGGACAGGGGACGAGCAATACTTC.

Comment on this clonotype: Here the CDR3 omits its conserved ending phenylalanine or tryptophan, so a read error is the likely source. The V gene is TRBV6-1, the J gene TRBJ2-1; 8 bases line up with TRBD2. CDR1 and CDR2 (germline): MNHNS, SASEGT. The CDR3 has 15 amino acids. J was trimmed by 4 bases and V by 6 bases; bases with no gene match: 8. CDR3 sequence: CASRGASGSYNEQFL. CDR3 in DNA: TGTGCCAGCAGGGGGGCTAGCGGGTCTTACAATGAGCAGTTCCTA.

Of note for this clonotype: A much larger clone lies one base from this, so it may be a read error. V is TRBV11-2 and J is TRBJ2-7, with D maybe TRBD2 (5 bases). V gave up 4 bases and J gave up 0 bases, with 10 bases separating them. Germline CDR1 is SGHAT and CDR2 is FQNNGV. The CDR3 totals 14 residues. The CDR3 region has the DNA TGTGCCAGCAGCTCTAACGGGAACTCCTACGAGCAGTACTTC. It specifies CASSSNGNSYEQYF.

With regard to this clonotype: A single base separates this from a much larger clone, so it may be a read error. This rearrangement joins TRBV5-1 to TRBJ1-3; TRBD1 is a possible D gene (5 bases). This CDR3 region has 13 residues. Trimming pared 9 bases from V and 1 base from J, leaving 11 bases between. Germline CDR1 is SGHRS and CDR2 is YFSETQ. CDR3 residues: CANRTESGNTIYF. CDR3 DNA: TGCGCCAACAGGACGGAATCTGGAAACACCATATATTTT.